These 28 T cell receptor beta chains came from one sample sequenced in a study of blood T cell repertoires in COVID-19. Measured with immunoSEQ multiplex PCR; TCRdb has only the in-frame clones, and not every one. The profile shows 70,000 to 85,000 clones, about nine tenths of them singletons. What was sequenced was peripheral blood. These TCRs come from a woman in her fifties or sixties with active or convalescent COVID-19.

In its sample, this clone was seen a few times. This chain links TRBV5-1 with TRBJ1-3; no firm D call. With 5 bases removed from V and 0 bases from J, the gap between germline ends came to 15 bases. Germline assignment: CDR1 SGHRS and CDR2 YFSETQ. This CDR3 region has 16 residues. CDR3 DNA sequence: TGCGCCAGCAGTCTCGGCGGCAGCCTCTCTGGAAACACCATATATTTT. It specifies CASSLGGSLSGNTIYF.

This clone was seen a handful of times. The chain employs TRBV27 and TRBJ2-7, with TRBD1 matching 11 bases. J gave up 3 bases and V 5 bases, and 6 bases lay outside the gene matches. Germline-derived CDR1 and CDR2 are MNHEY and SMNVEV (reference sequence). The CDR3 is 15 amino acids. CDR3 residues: CASSPPGTGGYEQYF. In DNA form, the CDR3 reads TGTGCCAGCAGTCCCCCCGGGACAGGGGGCTACGAGCAGTACTTC.

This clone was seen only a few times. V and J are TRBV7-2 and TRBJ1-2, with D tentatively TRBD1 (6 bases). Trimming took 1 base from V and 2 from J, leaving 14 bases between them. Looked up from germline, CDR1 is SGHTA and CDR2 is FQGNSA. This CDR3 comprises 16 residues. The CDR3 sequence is CASSLGAAGANYGYTF. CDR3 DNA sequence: TGTGCCAGCAGCTTAGGGGCGGCGGGGGCGAACTATGGCTACACCTTC.

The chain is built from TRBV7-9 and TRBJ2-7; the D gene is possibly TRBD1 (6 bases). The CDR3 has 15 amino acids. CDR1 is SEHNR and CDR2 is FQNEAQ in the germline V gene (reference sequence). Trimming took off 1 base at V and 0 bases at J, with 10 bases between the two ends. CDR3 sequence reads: CASSLDGTPSYEQYF. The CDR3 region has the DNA TGTGCCAGCAGCTTAGATGGGACACCCTCCTACGAGCAGTACTTC.

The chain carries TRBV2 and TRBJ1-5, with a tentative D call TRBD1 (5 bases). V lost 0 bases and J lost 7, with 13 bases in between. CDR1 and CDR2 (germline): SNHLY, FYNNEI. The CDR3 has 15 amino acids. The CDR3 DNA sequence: TGTGCCAGCAGTGAAGCCAGGCAGGGTTGGCAGCCCCAGCATTTT. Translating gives CASSEARQGWQPQHF.

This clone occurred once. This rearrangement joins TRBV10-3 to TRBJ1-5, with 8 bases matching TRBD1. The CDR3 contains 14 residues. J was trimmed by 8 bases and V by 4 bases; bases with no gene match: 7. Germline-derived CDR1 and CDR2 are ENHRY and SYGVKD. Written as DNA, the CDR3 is TGTGCCATCAGTGTCGGACAGGGAGCTGAGCCCCAGCATTTT. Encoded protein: CAISVGQGAEPQHF.

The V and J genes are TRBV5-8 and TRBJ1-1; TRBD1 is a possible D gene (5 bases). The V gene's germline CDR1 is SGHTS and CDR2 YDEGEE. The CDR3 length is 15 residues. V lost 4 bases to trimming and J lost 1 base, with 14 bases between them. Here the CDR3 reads CASSPYGGTNTEAFF. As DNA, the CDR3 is TGTGCCAGCAGCCCGTACGGGGGGACGAACACTGAAGCTTTCTTT. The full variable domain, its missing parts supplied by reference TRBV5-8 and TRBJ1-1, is EAGVTQSPTHLIKTRGQQATLRCSPISGHTSVYWYQQALGLGLQFLLWYDEGEERNRGNFPPRFSGRQFPNYSSELNVNALELEDSALYLCASSPYGGTNTEAFFGQGTRLTVV.

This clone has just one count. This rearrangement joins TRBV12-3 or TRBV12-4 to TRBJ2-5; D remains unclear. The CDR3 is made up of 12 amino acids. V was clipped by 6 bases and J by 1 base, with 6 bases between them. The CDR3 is CASSTIQETQYF. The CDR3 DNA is TGTGCCAGCAGCACTATCCAAGAGACCCAGTACTTC.

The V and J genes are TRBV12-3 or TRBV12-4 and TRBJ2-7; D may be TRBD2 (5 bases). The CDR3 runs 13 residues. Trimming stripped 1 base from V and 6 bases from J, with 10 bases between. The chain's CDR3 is CASSLGSAGEQYF. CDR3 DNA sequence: TGTGCCAGCAGTTTAGGATCGGCGGGCGAGCAGTACTTC.

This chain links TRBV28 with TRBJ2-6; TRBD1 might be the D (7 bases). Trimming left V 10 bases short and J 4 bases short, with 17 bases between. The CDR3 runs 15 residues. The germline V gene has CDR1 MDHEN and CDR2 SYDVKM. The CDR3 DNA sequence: TGTGCCACGCTGGAGGGGGCGCTGGGGGCCAACGTCCTGACTTTC. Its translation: CATLEGALGANVLTF.

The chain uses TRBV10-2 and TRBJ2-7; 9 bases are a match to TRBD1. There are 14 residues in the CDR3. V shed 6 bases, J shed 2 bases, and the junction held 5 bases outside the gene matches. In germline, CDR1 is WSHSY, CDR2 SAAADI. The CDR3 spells CASRSGTGTYEQYF. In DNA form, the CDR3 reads TGCGCCAGCAGATCCGGGACAGGGACCTACGAGCAGTACTTC.

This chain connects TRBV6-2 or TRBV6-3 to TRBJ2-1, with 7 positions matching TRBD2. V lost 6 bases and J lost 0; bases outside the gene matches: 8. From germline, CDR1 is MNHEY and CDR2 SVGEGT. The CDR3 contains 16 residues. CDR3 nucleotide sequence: TGTGCCAGCAGACCTACCGGGACTACCTCCTACAATGAGCAGTTCTTC. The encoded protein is CASRPTGTTSYNEQFF.

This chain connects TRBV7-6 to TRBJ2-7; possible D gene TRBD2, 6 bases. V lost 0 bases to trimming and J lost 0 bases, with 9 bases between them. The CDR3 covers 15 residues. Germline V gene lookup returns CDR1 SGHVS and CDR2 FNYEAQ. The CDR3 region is CASSLAGGSSYEQYF. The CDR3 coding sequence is TGTGCCAGCAGCTTAGCGGGGGGAAGCTCCTACGAGCAGTACTTC.

In DNA, the CDR3 is TGTGCCTGGAGTGCCGGGACACCGAACACTGAAGCTTTCTTT. Translated, it gives CAWSAGTPNTEAFF. This chain joins TRBV30 and TRBJ1-1; D is perhaps TRBD1 (6 bases). Trimming cost V 1 base and J 1 base, with 10 bases left between them. In germline, CDR1 is GTSNPN, CDR2 SVGIG (reference sequence). The CDR3 totals 14 residues.

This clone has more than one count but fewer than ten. The CDR3 reads CASQRVNQPQHF. CDR3 nucleotides: TGTGCCAGTCAGCGGGTTAATCAGCCCCAGCATTTT. The chain links TRBV6-5 to TRBJ1-5; the D is unclear. The CDR3 covers 12 residues. CDR1 and CDR2 from the germline V gene are MNHEY and SVGAGI. V was shortened by 9 bases and J by 4 bases, with 10 bases between the two germline ends.

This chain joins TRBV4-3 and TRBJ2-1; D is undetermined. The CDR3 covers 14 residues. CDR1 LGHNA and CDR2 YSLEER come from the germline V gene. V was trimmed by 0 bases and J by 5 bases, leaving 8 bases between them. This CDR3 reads CASSQDRQNNEQFF. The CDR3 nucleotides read TGCGCCAGCAGCCAAGATCGTCAGAACAATGAGCAGTTCTTC.

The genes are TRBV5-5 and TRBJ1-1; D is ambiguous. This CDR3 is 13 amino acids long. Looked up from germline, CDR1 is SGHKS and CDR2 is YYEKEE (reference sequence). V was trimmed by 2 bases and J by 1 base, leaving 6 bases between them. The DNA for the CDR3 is TGTGCCAGCAGCTTCGCCAGGAACACTGAAGCTTTCTTT. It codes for CASSFARNTEAFF.

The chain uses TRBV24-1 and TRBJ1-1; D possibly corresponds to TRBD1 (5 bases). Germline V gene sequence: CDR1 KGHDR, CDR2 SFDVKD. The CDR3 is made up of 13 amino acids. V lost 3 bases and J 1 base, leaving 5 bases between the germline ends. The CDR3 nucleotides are TGTGCCACCAGTGATGACAGGAACACTGAAGCTTTCTTT. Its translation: CATSDDRNTEAFF.

CDR3 in amino acids: CATKGGGLNTGELFF. The CDR3 nucleotides read TGTGCCACTAAAGGAGGGGGCCTGAACACCGGGGAGCTGTTTTTT. This chain joins TRBV24-1 and TRBJ2-2; weak D call: TRBD1 (7 bases). Germline CDR1 is KGHDR and CDR2 is SFDVKD. V lost 10 bases and J lost 1, with 15 bases in between. This CDR3 has 15 amino acids.

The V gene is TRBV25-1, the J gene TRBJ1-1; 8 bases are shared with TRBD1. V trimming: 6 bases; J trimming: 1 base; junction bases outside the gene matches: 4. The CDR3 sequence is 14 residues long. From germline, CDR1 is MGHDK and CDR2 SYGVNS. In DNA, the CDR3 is TGTGCCAGCAGGAGACAGGGGCCGAACACTGAAGCTTTCTTT. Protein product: CASRRQGPNTEAFF.

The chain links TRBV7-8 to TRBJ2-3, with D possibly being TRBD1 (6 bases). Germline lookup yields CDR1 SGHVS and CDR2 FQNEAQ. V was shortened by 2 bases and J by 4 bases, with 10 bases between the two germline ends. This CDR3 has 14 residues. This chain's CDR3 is CASSLTTGSDTQYF. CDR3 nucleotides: TGTGCCAGCAGCTTAACCACAGGGTCAGATACGCAGTATTTT.

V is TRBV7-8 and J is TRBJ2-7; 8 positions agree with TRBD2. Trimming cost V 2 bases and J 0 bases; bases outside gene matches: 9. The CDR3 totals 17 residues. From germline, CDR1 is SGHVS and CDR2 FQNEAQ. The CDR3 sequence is CASSLLGGDASSYEQYF. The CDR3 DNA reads TGTGCCAGCAGCTTACTCGGGGGGGACGCGAGCTCCTACGAGCAGTACTTC.

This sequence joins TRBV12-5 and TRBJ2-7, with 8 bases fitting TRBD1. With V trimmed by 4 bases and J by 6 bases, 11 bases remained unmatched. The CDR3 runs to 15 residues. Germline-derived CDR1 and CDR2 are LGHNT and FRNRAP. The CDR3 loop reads CASGWTGFRRSEQYF. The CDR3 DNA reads TGTGCTAGTGGTTGGACAGGGTTCCGAAGGTCCGAGCAGTACTTC.

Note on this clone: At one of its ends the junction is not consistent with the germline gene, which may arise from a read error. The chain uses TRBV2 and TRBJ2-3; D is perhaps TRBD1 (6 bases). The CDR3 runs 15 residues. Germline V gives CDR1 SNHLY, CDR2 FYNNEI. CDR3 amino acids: CARSGQLGVTDTQYF. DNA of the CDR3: TGTGCCAGAAGTGGACAGCTTGGGGTCACAGATACGCAGTATTTT.

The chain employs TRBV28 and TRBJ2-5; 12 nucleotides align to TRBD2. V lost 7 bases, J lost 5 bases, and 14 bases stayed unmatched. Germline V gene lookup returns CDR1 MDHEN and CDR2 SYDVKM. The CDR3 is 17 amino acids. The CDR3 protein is CASNSPGLAGGKETQYF. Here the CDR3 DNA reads TGTGCCAGCAATTCCCCCGGCCTAGCGGGGGGGAAGGAGACCCAGTACTTC. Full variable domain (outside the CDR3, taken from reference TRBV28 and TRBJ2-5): DVKVTQSSRYLVKRTGEKVFLECVQDMDHENMFWYRQDPGLGLRLIYFSYDVKMKEKGDIPEGYSVSREKKERFSLILESASTNQTSMYLCASNSPGLAGGKETQYFGPGTRLLVL.

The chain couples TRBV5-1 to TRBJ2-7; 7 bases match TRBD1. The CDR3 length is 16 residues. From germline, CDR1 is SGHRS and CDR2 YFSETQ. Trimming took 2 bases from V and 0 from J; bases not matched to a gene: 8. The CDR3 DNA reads TGCGCCAGCAGCTTCATTACAGGGGACAGCTCCTACGAGCAGTACTTC. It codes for CASSFITGDSSYEQYF.

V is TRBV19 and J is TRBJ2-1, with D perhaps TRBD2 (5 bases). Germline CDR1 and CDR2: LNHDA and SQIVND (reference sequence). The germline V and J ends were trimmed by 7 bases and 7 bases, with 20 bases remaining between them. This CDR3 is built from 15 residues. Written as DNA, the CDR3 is TGTGCCAGTACCCTCGGCGGGCGTACTAGTAATGAGCAGTTCTTC. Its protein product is CASTLGGRTSNEQFF.

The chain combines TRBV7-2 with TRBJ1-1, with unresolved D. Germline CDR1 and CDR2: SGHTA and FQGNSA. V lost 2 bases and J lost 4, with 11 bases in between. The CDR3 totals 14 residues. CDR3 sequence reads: CASSLIGSFTEAFF. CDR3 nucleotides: TGTGCCAGCAGCTTAATCGGGAGTTTCACTGAAGCTTTCTTT.